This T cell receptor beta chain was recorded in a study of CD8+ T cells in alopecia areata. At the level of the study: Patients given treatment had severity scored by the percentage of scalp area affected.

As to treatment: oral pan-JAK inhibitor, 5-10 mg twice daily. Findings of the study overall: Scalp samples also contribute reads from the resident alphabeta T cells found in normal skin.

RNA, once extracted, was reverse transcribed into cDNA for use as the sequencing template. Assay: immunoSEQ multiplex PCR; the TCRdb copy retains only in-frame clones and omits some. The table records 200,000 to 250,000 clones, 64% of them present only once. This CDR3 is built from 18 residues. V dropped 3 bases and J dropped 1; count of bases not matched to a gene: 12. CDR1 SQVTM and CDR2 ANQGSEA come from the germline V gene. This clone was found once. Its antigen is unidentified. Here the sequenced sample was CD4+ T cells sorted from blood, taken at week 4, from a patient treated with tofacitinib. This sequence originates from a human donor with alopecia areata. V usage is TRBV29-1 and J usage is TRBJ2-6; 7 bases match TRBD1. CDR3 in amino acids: CSVESKWQGESGANVLTF. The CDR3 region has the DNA TGCAGCGTTGAGAGCAAGTGGCAGGGGGAGTCTGGGGCCAACGTCCTGACTTTC.